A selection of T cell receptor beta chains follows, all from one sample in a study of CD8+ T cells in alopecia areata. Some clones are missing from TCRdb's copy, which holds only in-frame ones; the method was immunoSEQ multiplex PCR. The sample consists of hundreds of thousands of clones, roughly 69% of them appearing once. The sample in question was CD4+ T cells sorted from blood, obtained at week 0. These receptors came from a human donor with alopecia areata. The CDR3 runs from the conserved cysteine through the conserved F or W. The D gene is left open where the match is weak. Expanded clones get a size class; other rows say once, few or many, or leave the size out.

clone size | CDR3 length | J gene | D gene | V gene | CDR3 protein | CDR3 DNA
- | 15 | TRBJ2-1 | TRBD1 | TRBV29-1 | CSVDPDRGPGGEQFF | TGCAGCGTTGACCCAGACAGGGGGCCTGGGGGTGAGCAGTTCTTC
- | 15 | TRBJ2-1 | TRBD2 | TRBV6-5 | CASTSTWGGGNEQFF | TGTGCCAGCACCAGTACGTGGGGGGGTGGCAATGAGCAGTTCTTC
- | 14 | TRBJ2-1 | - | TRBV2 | CASSGTVSYNEQFF | TGTGCCAGCAGTGGGACAGTGTCCTACAATGAGCAGTTCTTC
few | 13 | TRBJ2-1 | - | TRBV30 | CALPQGSYNEQFF | TGTGCCTTACCGCAGGGTTCCTACAATGAGCAGTTCTTC
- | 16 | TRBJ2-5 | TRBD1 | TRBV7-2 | CASSLGTGGGQETQYF | TGTGCCAGCAGCCTCGGGACAGGGGGGGGCCAAGAGACCCAGTACTTC
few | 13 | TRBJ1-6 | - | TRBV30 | CAWSGGHNSPLHF | TGTGCCTGGAGCGGGGGGCATAATTCACCCCTCCACTTT
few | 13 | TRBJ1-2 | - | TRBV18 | CASSPLGQGGYTF | TGTGCCAGCTCACCCCTTGGCCAAGGGGGCTACACCTTC
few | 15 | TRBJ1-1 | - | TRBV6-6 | CASSLGGARDTEAFF | TGTGCCAGCAGTCTGGGGGGGGCGCGGGACACTGAAGCTTTCTTT
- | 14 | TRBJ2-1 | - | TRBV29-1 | CSVEAGVTYNEQFF | TGCAGCGTTGAAGCAGGGGTTACCTACAATGAGCAGTTCTTC
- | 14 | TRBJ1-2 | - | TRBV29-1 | CSVSRSGENYGYTF | TGCAGCGTTTCCAGGTCGGGGGAAAACTATGGCTACACCTTC
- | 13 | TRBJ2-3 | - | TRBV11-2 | CASSLGLPDTQYF | TGTGCCAGCAGCCTCGGGCTGCCAGATACGCAGTATTTT
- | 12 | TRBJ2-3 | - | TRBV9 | CASSDAADTQYF | TGTGCCAGCAGCGACGCGGCAGATACGCAGTATTTT
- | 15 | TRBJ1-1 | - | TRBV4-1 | CASSQGGLVNTEAFF | TGCGCCAGCAGCCAAGGAGGCTTGGTGAACACTGAAGCTTTCTTT
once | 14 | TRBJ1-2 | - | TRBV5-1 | CASSPRTDLYGYTF | TGCGCCAGCAGCCCACGGACGGACCTTTATGGCTACACCTTC
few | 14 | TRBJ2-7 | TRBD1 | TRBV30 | CAWSLLTGVREQYF | TGTGCCTGGAGTTTGCTGACAGGGGTTCGTGAGCAGTACTTC
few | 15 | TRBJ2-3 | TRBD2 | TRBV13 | CASSSTSGSTDTQYF | TGTGCCAGCAGCTCGACTAGCGGAAGCACAGATACGCAGTATTTT
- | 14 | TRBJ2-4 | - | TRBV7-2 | CATSEGLAKNIQYF | TGTGCCACCTCAGAGGGATTAGCCAAAAACATTCAGTACTTC
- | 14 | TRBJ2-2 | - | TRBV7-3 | CASSLGEYTGELFF | TGTGCCAGCAGCTTAGGGGAGTACACCGGGGAGCTGTTTTTT
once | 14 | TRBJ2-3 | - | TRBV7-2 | CASSRETGTDTQYF | TGTGCCAGCAGCCGAGAGACAGGAACAGATACGCAGTATTTT
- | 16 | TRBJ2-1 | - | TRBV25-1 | CASSERGGPEGDEQFF | TGTGCCAGCAGTGAAAGGGGCGGCCCAGAGGGGGATGAGCAGTTCTTC
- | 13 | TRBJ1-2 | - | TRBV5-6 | CASSRGRVYGYTF | TGTGCCAGCAGCCGGGGGAGGGTCTATGGCTACACCTTC
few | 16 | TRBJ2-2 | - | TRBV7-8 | CASSLRGADNTGELFF | TGTGCCAGCAGCTTACGGGGGGCGGATAACACCGGGGAGCTGTTTTTT
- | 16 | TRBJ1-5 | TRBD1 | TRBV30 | CAWRTAGTGGNQPQHF | TGTGCCTGGAGGACAGCCGGGACAGGGGGCAATCAGCCCCAGCATTTT
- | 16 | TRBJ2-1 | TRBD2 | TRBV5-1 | CASSSSAGAIYNEQFF | TGCGCCAGCAGCTCCTCAGCGGGGGCCATCTACAATGAGCAGTTCTTC
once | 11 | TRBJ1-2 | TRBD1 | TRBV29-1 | CSVEGAHGYTF | TGCAGCGTCGAGGGGGCGCATGGCTACACCTTC
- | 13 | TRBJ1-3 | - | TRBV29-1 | CSVEDVLRDTIYF | TGCAGCGTTGAAGATGTATTAAGGGACACCATATATTTT
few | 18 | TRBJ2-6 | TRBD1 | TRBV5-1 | CASSYPGQGYSGANVLTF | TGCGCCAGCAGCTACCCGGGACAGGGCTACTCCGGGGCCAACGTCCTGACTTTC
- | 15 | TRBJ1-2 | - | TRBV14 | CASSQDAGFYGGYTF | TGTGCCAGCAGCCAAGATGCGGGATTCTATGGAGGCTACACCTTC
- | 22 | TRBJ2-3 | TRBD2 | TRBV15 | CATSRAGTEPGLAAFPTDTQYF | TGTGCCACCAGCAGAGCTGGGACTGAACCGGGACTAGCGGCGTTCCCCACAGATACGCAGTATTTT
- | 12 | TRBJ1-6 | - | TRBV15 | CATSRAVGPLHF | TGTGCCACCAGCAGAGCGGTGGGGCCCCTCCACTTT
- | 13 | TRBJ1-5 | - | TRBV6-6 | CASSDTWGQPQHF | TGTGCCAGCAGCGACACTTGGGGGCAGCCCCAGCATTTT
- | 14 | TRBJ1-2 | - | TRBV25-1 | CASSELGAVYGYTF | TGTGCCAGCAGTGAATTGGGGGCGGTCTATGGCTACACCTTC
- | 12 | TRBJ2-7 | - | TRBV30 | CAWSQGGYEQYF | TGTGCCTGGAGTCAGGGGGGCTACGAGCAGTACTTC
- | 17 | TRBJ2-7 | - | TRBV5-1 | CASSIAGGRQFSYEQYF | TGCGCCAGCAGCATAGCCGGGGGTCGGCAGTTCTCCTACGAGCAGTACTTC
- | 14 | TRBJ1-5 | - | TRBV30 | CAWSVGQSNQPQHF | TGTGCCTGGAGTGTAGGGCAGAGCAATCAGCCCCAGCATTTT
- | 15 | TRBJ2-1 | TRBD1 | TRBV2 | CASIEDRAVYNEQFF | TGTGCCAGCATAGAGGACAGGGCTGTCTACAATGAGCAGTTCTTC
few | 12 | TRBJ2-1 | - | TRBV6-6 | CASSHPRVAQFF | TGTGCCAGCAGTCACCCTCGGGTAGCGCAGTTCTTC
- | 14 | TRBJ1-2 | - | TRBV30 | CAWSRLWGSYGYTF | TGTGCCTGGAGTAGGTTATGGGGATCGTATGGCTACACCTTC
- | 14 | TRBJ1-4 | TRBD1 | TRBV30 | CAWESGQGDEKLFF | TGTGCCTGGGAATCTGGACAGGGAGATGAAAAACTGTTTTTT